Below, 5 T cell receptor beta chains from the same sample are listed, as sequenced in a study of cytomegalovirus exposure and HLA in healthy donors. The study ran its PCR with 60 Vbeta and 13 Jbeta primers. TCRdb's copy holds only in-frame clones and misses some; the assay was immunoSEQ multiplex PCR. The sample consists of around 180,000 clones, approximately 79% of them appearing once. Sequencing was performed on PBMCs. The origin of the receptors is a woman aged 40-49 years in good health and CMV-seronegative.

The V and J genes are TRBV13 and TRBJ2-1; 7 bases match TRBD1. Trimming removed 9 bases from V and 0 bases from J; junction bases left unmatched: 14. CDR3 length equals 17 residues. CDR1 is PRHDT and CDR2 is FYEKMQ in the germline V gene (reference sequence). The CDR3 is CASEPEPGQSSYNEQFF. CDR3 DNA sequence: TGTGCCAGTGAGCCGGAACCGGGACAGAGCTCCTACAATGAGCAGTTCTTC.

The chain employs TRBV13 and TRBJ1-5; D unclear. With 1 base removed from V and 3 bases from J, the gap between germline ends came to 7 bases. Germline assignment: CDR1 PRHDT and CDR2 FYEKMQ (reference sequence). There are 14 residues in the CDR3. CDR3 sequence (DNA): TGTGCCAGCAGCTTAGCCCTGGCCAATCAGCCCCAGCATTTT. It specifies CASSLALANQPQHF.

In its sample, this clone was seen a few times. The chain carries TRBV6-6 and TRBJ1-6; a possible D gene is TRBD1 (5 bases). The CDR3 spans 14 residues. The V gene's germline CDR1 is MNHNY and CDR2 SVGAGI (reference sequence). Trimming cost V 5 bases and J 7 bases, with 12 bases left between them. The CDR3 is CASSPREVNSPLHF. CDR3 bases: TGTGCCAGCAGTCCCAGGGAGGTGAATTCACCCCTCCACTTT.

This clone has a handful of counts. The chain is built from TRBV2 and TRBJ1-5; 10 nucleotides align to TRBD1. The germline V gene has CDR1 SNHLY and CDR2 FYNNEI. The CDR3 runs to 16 residues. V shed 1 base, J shed 4 bases, and the junction held 4 bases outside the gene matches. For the CDR3, the DNA is TGTGCCAGCAGTGAAGGGACAGGGGGTGTTAATCAGCCCCAGCATTTT. Translation gives CASSEGTGGVNQPQHF. Complete variable domain (other parts from reference TRBV2 and TRBJ1-5): EPEVTQTPSHQVTQMGQEVILRCVPISNHLYFYWYRQILGQKVEFLVSFYNNEISEKSEIFDDQFSVERPDGSNFTLKIRSTKLEDSAMYFCASSEGTGGVNQPQHFGDGTRLSIL.

The CDR3 DNA is TGTGCCAGCAGCCTACGAATACGTGGGGCCGGGCGGAGCACCGGGGAGCTGTTTTTT. This codes for CASSLRIRGAGRSTGELFF. The chain is built from TRBV7-9 and TRBJ2-2, with D possibly matching TRBD1 (5 bases). The CDR3 contains 19 residues. Germline-derived CDR1 and CDR2 are SEHNR and FQNEAQ (reference sequence). V was shortened by 5 bases and J by 4 bases, with 26 bases between the two germline ends. The full variable domain, rest sourced from reference TRBV7-9 and TRBJ2-2, is DTGVSQNPRHKITKRGQNVTFRCDPISEHNRLYWYRQTLGQGPEFLTYFQNEAQLEKSRLLSDRFSAERPKGSFSTLEIQRTEQGDSAMYLCASSLRIRGAGRSTGELFFGEGSRLTVL.